This T cell receptor (beta chain) was captured by sequencing in a study of technical replicates of blood from a handful of donors. V was shortened by 0 bases and J by 2 bases, with 11 bases between the two germline ends. Germline CDR1 reads LGHNA; CDR2 reads YNFKEQ. The CDR3 consists of 15 residues. Assay: immunoSEQ multiplex PCR; the TCRdb copy retains only in-frame clones and omits some. Of about 67,000 clones detected, nearly 98% appear once; the ten largest clones hold roughly 0.25%. The source material was T cells isolated from PBMCs. This sequence was found in a human donor in good health. V gene TRBV4-2 combines with J gene TRBJ2-7; D is possibly TRBD2 (6 bases). The CDR3, as DNA: TGTGCCAGCAGCCAAGATCCCTTAGCGGCCTACGAGCAGTACTTC. This gives the protein CASSQDPLAAYEQYF.